These 32 T cell receptor beta chains came from one sample sequenced in a study of T-cell reconstitution after alpha-beta-depleted transplantation in children. Preparation of the TCRbeta library was carried out with unique molecular identifiers. Using its own MiXCR run on the PCR reads, TCRdb lists one record per CDR3 protein. The data hold 540,000 or so distinct CDR3 sequences, with about 23% observed a single time. This specimen consisted of PBMCs, mostly from graft donor cells, obtained 360 days after TCRalphabeta/CD19-depleted stem cell transplant. The origin of the receptors is a boy under two years old who had a stem cell transplant for acute myeloid leukemia, so the T cells may come from the graft donor.

V usage is TRBV10-3 and J usage is TRBJ2-1; D uncertain. The CDR3 spans 13 residues. Per the germline V gene, CDR1 is ENHRY and CDR2 is SYGVKD. Between the trimmed V and J ends, which lost 4 bases and 5 bases, there was a span of 9 bases. The chain's CDR3 is CAISGEPDNEQFF. CDR3 bases: TGTGCCATCAGTGGAGAACCGGACAATGAGCAGTTCTTC.

The V and J genes are TRBV18 and TRBJ2-7; TRBD2 is a possible D gene (5 bases). The CDR3 has 15 amino acids. Germline V CDR1 and CDR2: KGHSH, LQKENI. With 3 bases removed from V and 5 bases from J, the gap between germline ends came to 17 bases. CDR3 bases: TGTGCCAGCTCACCTGGGAGACTATCGAGGGACGAGCAGTACTTC. It codes for CASSPGRLSRDEQYF.

V gene TRBV21-1 combines with J gene TRBJ1-5; the table assigns TRBD1, which was not confirmed against the DNA. TRBV21-1 is termed a pseudogene. This CDR3 is 19 amino acids long. The CDR3 nucleotides are TGTGCCAGCACCAGAAACGGGACAGGGGAAGTTTATAGCAATCAGCCCCAGCATTTT. Protein product: CASTRNGTGEVYSNQPQHF.

The chain couples TRBV30 to TRBJ2-2; D unresolved. This CDR3 is 13 amino acids long. V lost 1 base and J lost 6, with 9 bases in between. Looked up from germline, CDR1 is GTSNPN and CDR2 is SVGIG (reference sequence). The CDR3 region is CAWSGHTSGELFF. CDR3 nucleotides: TGTGCCTGGAGTGGACATACGTCCGGGGAGCTGTTTTTT.

V gene TRBV28 combines with J gene TRBJ2-3; D uncertain. Trimming removed 1 base at V and 6 bases at J, with 8 bases between. Per germline, CDR1 MDHEN and CDR2 SYDVKM. The CDR3 runs 13 residues. The CDR3 spells CASSLLKGDTQYF. The CDR3 bases are TGTGCCAGCAGTTTATTAAAGGGCGATACGCAGTATTTT.

This clonotype was detected ten times or more. The chain links TRBV7-2 to TRBJ2-3; 9 bases are shared with TRBD2. This CDR3 is built from 16 residues. Germline assignment: CDR1 SGHTA and CDR2 FQGNSA. V trimming: 2 bases; J trimming: 2 bases; junction bases outside the gene matches: 5. As DNA, the CDR3 is TGTGCCAGCAGCTTATCAGCGGGGGGCGTCACAGATACGCAGTATTTT. It yields the protein CASSLSAGGVTDTQYF.

The rearrangement uses TRBV7-9 and TRBJ1-2; TRBD1 aligns across 8 bases. Germline V gene data show CDR1 as SEHNR and CDR2 as FQNEAQ (reference sequence). J gave up 8 bases and V 1 base, and 9 bases lay outside the gene matches. The CDR3 spans 15 residues. The CDR3 coding sequence is TGTGCCAGCAGCTTAGGGATGGGACAGGCGAGGGGCTACACCTTC. Protein sequence: CASSLGMGQARGYTF.

This clonotype was seen many times. The chain is built from TRBV28 and TRBJ2-1, with D hard to call. Trimming took off 4 bases at V and 12 bases at J, with 22 bases between the two ends. CDR3 length: 15 residues. Looked up from germline, CDR1 is MDHEN and CDR2 is SYDVKM. The CDR3 spells CASSSLVSSPLGQFF. The CDR3 DNA follows: TGTGCCAGCAGTTCCTTGGTGAGCTCCCCCCTTGGGCAGTTCTTC.

The gene calls are TRBV6-1 and TRBJ2-5; 10 bases match TRBD2. The better agreement between TRBJ2-1 and the DNA end casts doubt on the J call. The CDR3 consists of 13 residues. Germline V gene sequence: CDR1 MNHNS, CDR2 SASEGT. CDR3 region: CASRTSGMETQFF. CDR3 DNA: TGTGCCAGCAGAACTAGCGGGATGGAGACCCAGTTCTTC.

In this sample, this clonotype turned up many times. This chain joins TRBV20-1 and TRBJ2-5; D gene unclear. The germline V and J ends were trimmed by 1 base and 1 base, with 4 bases remaining between them. Germline V gene sequence: CDR1 DFQATT, CDR2 SNEGSKA (reference sequence). The CDR3 runs to 12 residues. CDR3 DNA sequence: TGCAGTGCTAGAGTAGGCCAAGAGACCCAGTACTTC. Its protein is CSARVGQETQYF.

The V gene is TRBV5-1, the J gene TRBJ2-3; 13 bases are a match to TRBD2. The germline V gene has CDR1 SGHRS and CDR2 YFSETQ. The CDR3 consists of 17 residues. The J segment lost 6 bases and the V segment lost 4 bases, leaving 11 bases of the junction unmatched. The CDR3 nucleotides are TGCGCCAGCAGCGGATCACTAGCGGGGGGGCGAACGGATACGCAGTATTTT. Amino acid sequence: CASSGSLAGGRTDTQYF.

This clonotype was detected only a few times. The chain employs TRBV10-3 and TRBJ2-3; 11 nucleotides line up with TRBD2. Germline-derived CDR1 and CDR2 are ENHRY and SYGVKD. The ends lost 0 bases at V and 5 bases at J; junction bases unmatched: 4. The CDR3 spans 16 residues. Here the CDR3 reads CAISESASGGKDTQYF. The CDR3 nucleotides are TGTGCCATCAGTGAGTCCGCTAGCGGGGGGAAAGATACGCAGTATTTT.

There are many counts of this clonotype. The J gene is TRBJ1-1, the V gene TRBV29-1; unclear D gene. Germline CDR1 is SQVTM and CDR2 is ANQGSEA. Deletions cut 4 bases from V and 5 bases from J, with 11 bases between. The CDR3 has 12 residues. In DNA, the CDR3 is TGCAGCGTTGCAGTAGGGTATACTGAAGCTTTCTTT. It codes for CSVAVGYTEAFF.

This clonotype came up a few times. The chain couples TRBV20-1 to TRBJ1-6; D is ambiguous. Trimming cost V 0 bases and J 7 bases, with 10 bases left between them. Germline CDR1 reads DFQATT; CDR2 reads SNEGSKA (reference sequence). The length of the CDR3 is 14 residues. The CDR3 DNA sequence: TGCAGTGCTAGAGATCCGGGTCGGAATTCACCCCTCCACTTT. Translated, it gives CSARDPGRNSPLHF.

The V gene is TRBV20-1, the J gene TRBJ2-7; D not resolved. The CDR3 runs to 12 residues. Between the trimmed V and J ends, which lost 1 base and 2 bases, there was a span of 6 bases. Germline values: CDR1 DFQATT, CDR2 SNEGSKA (reference sequence). CDR3 sequence (DNA): TGCAGTGCTAGAGGGGATACCTACGAGCAGTACTTC. It is translated as CSARGDTYEQYF.

V usage is TRBV29-1 and J usage is TRBJ2-2; TRBD2 agrees at 11 bases. CDR1 is SQVTM, CDR2 ANQGSEA, per germline. This CDR3 is 15 amino acids long. The V segment lost 3 bases and the J segment 3 bases; nucleotides outside the gene matches: 3. The DNA for the CDR3 is TGCAGCGTTGATAGCGGGGGGGCCGACACCGGGGAGCTGTTTTTT. This codes for CSVDSGGADTGELFF.

The rearrangement uses TRBV9 and TRBJ2-7; D might be TRBD2 (6 bases). This CDR3 contains 17 residues. Deletions cut 0 bases from V and 0 bases from J, with 16 bases between. Germline CDR1 SGDLS, CDR2 YYNGEE. CDR3 DNA sequence: TGTGCCAGCAGCGTAGCTACCGGGGGTGGGAGCTCCTACGAGCAGTACGTC. Protein sequence: CASSVATGGGSSYEQYV.

This clonotype turned up a few times. The gene calls are TRBV12-3 or TRBV12-4 and TRBJ2-3; maybe TRBD2 (7 bases). The CDR3 is made up of 16 amino acids. V lost 4 bases and J 0 bases, leaving 14 bases between the germline ends. This CDR3 reads CASSWGGGFSTDTQYF. The CDR3 DNA follows: TGTGCCAGCAGTTGGGGGGGGGGCTTTAGCACAGATACGCAGTATTTT.

This clonotype appeared a few times. The chain carries TRBV20-1 and TRBJ2-3; D perhaps matches TRBD2 (6 bases). This CDR3 is 13 amino acids long. Trimming stripped 6 bases from V and 1 base from J, with 11 bases between. Germline V gene sequence: CDR1 DFQATT, CDR2 SNEGSKA (reference sequence). The CDR3 loop reads CSALGGRTDTQYF. In DNA, the CDR3 is TGCAGTGCCCTGGGAGGACGCACAGATACGCAGTATTTT.

This clonotype was seen many times. The V gene is TRBV20-1, the J gene TRBJ2-5; possibly TRBD1 or TRBD2 for D (5 bases each). Germline V lookup: CDR1 DFQATT, CDR2 SNEGSKA (reference sequence). The V end lost 0 bases, the J end lost 5 bases, and 16 bases lay between the germline ends. The CDR3 length is 15 residues. The CDR3 protein is CSAREATGWGETQYF. The CDR3 nucleotides read TGCAGTGCTAGAGAGGCGACGGGGTGGGGGGAGACCCAGTACTTC.

This clonotype was found a few times. The V gene is TRBV2, the J gene TRBJ2-1; D may match TRBD1 or TRBD2 (5 bases each). The germline gives CDR1 SNHLY, CDR2 FYNNEI. This CDR3 spans 13 amino acids. The ends were cut back, 4 bases at V and 6 bases at J, with 10 bases in the middle. This CDR3 reads CASSVGPPNEQFF. The CDR3 bases are TGTGCCAGCAGTGTGGGACCCCCCAATGAGCAGTTCTTC.

This clonotype was observed a handful of times. This chain connects TRBV20-1 to TRBJ2-7, with D possibly being TRBD1 or TRBD2 (5 bases each). There are 11 residues in the CDR3. CDR1 and CDR2 (germline): DFQATT, SNEGSKA (reference sequence). Deletions cut 5 bases from V and 7 bases from J, with 12 bases between. CDR3 sequence reads: CSAGGPEEQYV. CDR3 coding DNA: TGCAGTGCTGGGGGACCGGAAGAGCAGTACGTC.

This clonotype was counted only a few times. V is TRBV6-6 and J is TRBJ2-7, with a tentative D call TRBD2 (5 bases). Germline loops: CDR1 MNHNY, CDR2 SVGAGI (reference sequence). Trimming pared 6 bases from V and 3 bases from J, leaving 9 bases between. The CDR3 spans 12 residues. CDR3 amino acids: CASRDEGYEQYV. The CDR3 DNA sequence: TGTGCCAGCAGGGACGAGGGCTACGAGCAGTACGTC.

This clonotype came up a few times. This chain connects TRBV12-3 or TRBV12-4 to TRBJ1-5, with TRBD1 matching 9 bases. The CDR3 totals 18 residues. The V and J ends lost 4 bases and 0 bases, in that order; junction bases with no gene match: 10. The CDR3 spells CASSSLNRGLGSNQPQHF. CDR3 coding DNA: TGTGCCAGCAGTTCTCTAAACAGGGGGCTGGGTAGCAATCAGCCCCAGCATTTT.

This clonotype was detected only a few times. The chain couples TRBV12-3 or TRBV12-4 to TRBJ2-1; the D gene is possibly TRBD2 (5 bases). Trimming stripped 3 bases from V and 8 bases from J, with 14 bases between. The CDR3 extends over 14 amino acids. CDR3 DNA: TGTGCCAGCAGTTTGCCCGGGCGGGTCGATGAGCAGTTCTTC. Protein sequence: CASSLPGRVDEQFF.

The rearrangement links TRBV20-1 to TRBJ2-6; D call uncertain. CDR1 and CDR2 (germline): DFQATT, SNEGSKA (reference sequence). The V and J ends lost 3 bases and 0 bases respectively, with 12 bases between them. This CDR3 contains 16 residues. The CDR3 region is CSASPDDSSGANVLTF. In nucleotides, the CDR3 is TGCAGTGCTAGCCCGGACGATTCCTCTGGGGCCAACGTCCTGACTTTC.

The sample holds many counts of this clonotype. The chain combines TRBV3-1 with TRBJ2-1; maybe TRBD1 (5 bases). Per germline, CDR1 LGHDT and CDR2 YNNKEL (reference sequence). CDR3 length equals 15 residues. The V end was cut by 5 bases, the J end by 2 bases, with 13 bases between. CDR3 loop: CASSGQGLTYNEQFF. The CDR3 DNA is TGTGCCAGCAGCGGGCAGGGTCTTACCTACAATGAGCAGTTCTTC.

This clonotype was recorded at least ten times. The genes are TRBV5-1 and TRBJ2-1; TRBD2 agrees at 10 bases. The CDR3 runs to 14 residues. V lost 3 bases, J lost 6 bases, and 3 bases stayed unmatched. Germline V gene sequence: CDR1 SGHRS, CDR2 YFSETQ. CDR3 sequence: CASSSLAGLNEQFF. In DNA form, the CDR3 reads TGCGCCAGCAGCTCACTAGCGGGGCTCAATGAGCAGTTCTTC. The variable domain in full, completed from reference TRBV5-1 and TRBJ2-1, reads KAGVTQTPRYLIKTRGQQVTLSCSPISGHRSVSWYQQTPGQGLQFLFEYFSETQRNKGNFPGRFSGRQFSNSRSEMNVSTLELGDSALYLCASSSLAGLNEQFFGPGTRLTVL.

This clonotype was observed many times. The chain couples TRBV9 to TRBJ2-2; possible D gene TRBD2, 5 bases. This CDR3 is 16 amino acids long. V was pared by 4 bases and J by 3 bases, with 16 bases between. Germline V gene sequence: CDR1 SGDLS, CDR2 YYNGEE. DNA of the CDR3: TGTGCCAGCAGCCCCAGAGGGCAGTCTGACACCGGGGAGCTGTTTTTT. It specifies CASSPRGQSDTGELFF.

V usage is TRBV5-1 and J usage is TRBJ2-1; a weak D match, TRBD1 (6 bases). This CDR3 has 14 residues. Germline CDR1 SGHRS, CDR2 YFSETQ. V was clipped by 3 bases and J by 3 bases, with 10 bases between them. The CDR3 nucleotides read TGCGCCAGCAGCTCAGAGACAGGCTACAATGAGCAGTTCTTC. Protein sequence: CASSSETGYNEQFF.

For this clonotype: The junction does not match germline at one end; this may be a read error. This chain connects TRBV7-2 to TRBJ2-3, with 10 bases matching TRBD2. This CDR3 has 16 residues. The germline V gene has CDR1 SGHTA and CDR2 FQGNSA. DNA of the CDR3: TGTGCCAGCAGCTTATCCGGGACTAGCGTCACAGAAACGCAGTATTTT. Translated: CASSLSGTSVTETQYF.

Many counts were recorded for this clonotype. The V and J genes are TRBV7-2 and TRBJ2-5, with D unresolved. Germline CDR1 reads SGHTA; CDR2 reads FQGNSA. The CDR3 is made up of 13 amino acids. V was cut by 3 bases and J by 3 bases, with 8 bases left in between. The CDR3 spells CASSLRREETQYF. The CDR3 nucleotides are TGTGCCAGCAGCTTGAGGAGAGAAGAGACCCAGTACTTC.